This record concerns one T cell receptor (beta chain) sequence. Its antigen remains unidentified. This sample was included in a study of post-analysis software for immune sequencing data. Study as a whole: Patients with relapsing-remitting, secondary progressive and progressive-relapsing multiple sclerosis courses were all represented.

General observations from the study: Higher frequency in patients than in controls was seen for 5 or 6 TRBV segments, with TRBV5-6, TRBV5-1 and TRBV20-1 among them.

The germline V gene has CDR1 MNHEY and CDR2 SMNVEV (reference sequence). The CDR3 totals 15 residues. Germline trimming cut 10 bases from V and 1 base from J; bases unmatched to any gene: 12. Libraries were made from TCR beta cDNA, and they carried unique molecular identifiers. TCRdb re-called the PCR reads through MiXCR, storing one row per CDR3 protein. This table has 650,000 to 900,000 distinct CDR3 sequences, 35% to 55% appearing once. This sequence joins TRBV27 and TRBJ2-7, with 8 bases fitting TRBD2. Specimen: blood. The sequence was collected from a girl aged 10-17 years with multiple sclerosis. The DNA for the CDR3 is TGTGCCACCGGGGGGGGATTCTTACCTTCCTACGAGCAGTACTTC. Translated: CATGGGFLPSYEQYF.